These T cell receptor beta chains were read from a single sample in a study of spatial heterogeneity in lung cancer. TCRdb reprocessed the 5' RACE reads via MiXCR and lists one record per CDR3 protein. The table shows fewer than 6,500 distinct CDR3 sequences, with roughly an eighth occurring only once. The input for sequencing was normal lung tissue next to the tumor, taken at surgery. The source is a male donor with early-stage non-small cell lung cancer. Each CDR3 is given with its conserved first and last residue. A D gene is named only where the DNA matches it firmly. Some rows mark clone size as missing; the rest say once, few, many or name a class of expanded clone.

D,V,J,size,CDR3,DNA
TRBD1,TRBV7-2,TRBJ2-7,many,CASSPGQGYEQYF,TGTGCCAGCAGCCCAGGACAGGGCTACGAGCAGTACTTC
.,TRBV12-3/TRBV12-4,TRBJ1-2,.,CASSQILNGFGGYTF,TGTGCCAGCAGCCAGATACTAAACGGGTTTGGTGGCTACACCTTC
.,TRBV27,TRBJ1-1,many,CASSPLTSYEAFF,TGTGCCAGCAGTCCCCTGACCAGCTATGAAGCTTTCTTT
.,TRBV12-3/TRBV12-4,TRBJ1-1,many,CASSLEANTEAFF,TGTGCCAGCAGTTTAGAGGCGAACACTGAAGCTTTCTTT
.,TRBV28,TRBJ2-7,.,CASSPSKGVNEQYF,TGTGCCAGCAGCCCATCGAAGGGGGTAAACGAGCAGTACTTC
.,TRBV2,TRBJ2-3,.,CASSGGTDTQYF,TGTGCCAGCAGTGGGGGCACAGATACGCAGTATTTT
TRBD2,TRBV5-1,TRBJ2-1,many,CASSFIGLAGGTSYNEQFF,TGCGCCAGCAGCTTCATCGGACTAGCGGGAGGAACTTCCTACAATGAGCAGTTCTTC
.,TRBV12-3/TRBV12-4,TRBJ2-7,many,CASSLTGVFEEQYF,TGTGCCAGCAGCCTCACTGGGGTCTTCGAGGAGCAGTACTTC
TRBD1,TRBV12-3/TRBV12-4,TRBJ1-6,large,CASSKPGQGHSPLHF,TGTGCCAGCAGTAAGCCGGGACAGGGGCATTCACCCCTCCACTTT
.,TRBV29-1,TRBJ1-2,medium-sized,CSALSHPYGYTF,TGCAGCGCCCTATCACACCCCTATGGCTACACCTTC
.,TRBV11-1,TRBJ2-7,medium-sized,CASSSDRYEQYF,TGTGCCAGCAGCTCCGACAGATACGAGCAGTACTTC